The T cell receptor beta chain described here comes from a study of T-cell memory formation after mild COVID-19. This clonotype was counted between two and nine times. The junction had 8 bases not matched to a gene; V was cut back by 7 bases and J by 8 bases. The germline gives CDR1 MNHNY, CDR2 SVGAGI (reference sequence). CDR3 length: 15 residues. In TCRdb, the 5' RACE reads were re-called with MiXCR into one record per CDR3 protein. The data contain hundreds of thousands of distinct CDR3 sequences, 20% to 25% of them singletons. The chain links TRBV6-6 to TRBJ2-1; TRBD2 matches 13 bases. This clonotype originated in a young man who had mild COVID-19 (a few samples of this study predate the infection). Cell type and time point are not known. Specimen: PBMCs or a T cell subset sorted from them (not recorded which). As DNA, the CDR3 is TGTGCCAGCAATCCAACTAGCGGGGGGGCCGATGAGCAGTTCTTC. Amino acid sequence: CASNPTSGGADEQFF.